Following are 20 T cell receptor beta chains from one sample sequenced in a study of vaccination effects on CD4 cells after COVID-19 (dated by TCRdb to the early 2020s). Antigens for these TCRs are unknown. After less than 13 days of culture, CD4+ T cells were isolated with the EasySep CD4+ T cell isolation kit. Receptor libraries were prepared by the immunoSEQ multiplex PCR assay. TCRdb obtained this table from immuneACCESS and retained in-frame rearrangements with V and J assigned. These tables miss some clones; where compared with another copy, unresolved V genes account for less than half of the shortfall, and the remainder is unexplained. The sample table lists approximately 45,000 clones, approximately 74% of them with a count of one. The ten largest clones add up to roughly 8.8% of the sample. Sequenced material: CD4+ T cells from PBMCs cultured without peptide, taken before COVID-19 vaccination. Source of these receptors: a human donor who had a prior SARS-CoV-2 infection.

The chain has TRBV5-4 and TRBJ1-5; weak D call: TRBD1 (5 bases). Germline CDR1 reads SGHNT; CDR2 reads YYREEE (reference sequence). Trimming removed 1 base at V and 3 bases at J, with 8 bases between. CDR3 length equals 14 residues. The CDR3, as DNA: TGTGCCAGCAGCTTGTGGGGGGACAATCAGCCCCAGCATTTT. Protein product: CASSLWGDNQPQHF.

This chain uses TRBV14 with TRBJ1-2; the D is unclear. CDR1 and CDR2 from the germline V gene are SGHDN and FVKESK. The CDR3 has 13 residues. Trimming cost V 4 bases and J 13 bases, with 19 bases left between them. The chain's CDR3 is CASSLRHFPTFTF. The CDR3 nucleotides are TGTGCCAGCAGCCTGCGACATTTTCCTACCTTCACCTTC.

This chain joins TRBV2 and TRBJ2-3, with TRBD2 matching 7 bases. Looked up from germline, CDR1 is SNHLY and CDR2 is FYNNEI. The CDR3 is 15 amino acids. Trimming removed 5 bases from V and 3 bases from J; junction bases left unmatched: 8. CDR3 DNA: TGTGCCAGCAGTAGAGCGGGGCCAGGAACAGATACGCAGTATTTT. Its translation is CASSRAGPGTDTQYF.

This clone occurred once. In nucleotides, the CDR3 is TGCGCCAGCAGCTTTGACGGGAAGGATACGCAGTATTTT. The encoded protein is CASSFDGKDTQYF. The chain links TRBV5-1 to TRBJ2-3, with D possibly TRBD2 on 5 matching bases. The CDR3 contains 13 residues. CDR1 and CDR2 from the germline V gene are SGHRS and YFSETQ. Trimming took off 2 bases at V and 6 bases at J, with 10 bases between the two ends. The full variable domain, in which reference TRBV5-1 and TRBJ2-3 provide the parts outside the CDR3, is KAGVTQTPRYLIKTRGQQVTLSCSPISGHRSVSWYQQTPGQGLQFLFEYFSETQRNKGNFPGRFSGRQFSNSRSEMNVSTLELGDSALYLCASSFDGKDTQYFGPGTRLTVL.

The J gene is TRBJ2-5, the V gene TRBV6-6, with TRBD2 as a possible D gene (6 bases). The CDR3 length is 13 residues. V shed 8 bases and J shed 2 bases, with 12 bases lying between them. Germline-derived CDR1 and CDR2 are MNHNY and SVGAGI (reference sequence). The CDR3 DNA is TGTGCCAGCGGGACTGACCTGCAAGAGACCCAGTACTTC. Protein: CASGTDLQETQYF.

The gene calls are TRBV19 and TRBJ2-3; 8 bases fit TRBD2. Germline V CDR1 and CDR2: LNHDA, SQIVND (reference sequence). Trimming at V came to 5 bases and at J to 10 bases, leaving 5 bases not matched to a gene. The CDR3 contains 12 residues. The CDR3 here is CASSPTGGAQYF. The CDR3, as DNA: TGTGCCAGTAGTCCCACGGGGGGGGCGCAGTATTTT.

This chain links TRBV6-2 or TRBV6-3 with TRBJ1-5; no definite D call. With 3 bases removed from V and 1 base from J, the gap between germline ends came to 4 bases. The germline V gene has CDR1 MNHEY and CDR2 SVGEGT. The CDR3 covers 13 residues. CDR3 protein: CASSYVSNQPQHF. CDR3 DNA: TGTGCCAGCAGTTATGTGAGCAATCAGCCCCAGCATTTT.

The CDR3 spells CASSLIRNTEAFF. DNA for the CDR3: TGTGCCAGCAGTTTAATCCGGAACACTGAAGCTTTCTTT. The chain combines TRBV27 with TRBJ1-1; D call uncertain. V was cut by 2 bases and J by 1 base, with 5 bases left in between. The germline V gene encodes CDR1 MNHEY and CDR2 SMNVEV (reference sequence). There are 13 residues in the CDR3.

The chain couples TRBV6-6 to TRBJ1-2, with no clear D. Trimming pared 4 bases from V and 5 bases from J, leaving 8 bases between. Looked up from germline, CDR1 is MNHNY and CDR2 is SVGAGI (reference sequence). The CDR3 loop spans 12 amino acids. CDR3 sequence (DNA): TGTGCCAGCAGTTCCGGTCCGTATGGCTACACCTTC. This codes for CASSSGPYGYTF.

The chain is built from TRBV7-9 and TRBJ2-3; tentative D call: TRBD2 (5 bases). The CDR3 sequence is 12 residues long. CDR1 SEHNR and CDR2 FQNEAQ come from the germline V gene (reference sequence). V lost 4 bases and J lost 6, with 8 bases in between. In DNA, the CDR3 is TGTGCCAGCAGCTGGGAGTGGGATACGCAGTATTTT. Its protein product is CASSWEWDTQYF. The variable domain in full, completed from reference TRBV7-9 and TRBJ2-3, reads DTGVSQNPRHKITKRGQNVTFRCDPISEHNRLYWYRQTLGQGPEFLTYFQNEAQLEKSRLLSDRFSAERPKGSFSTLEIQRTEQGDSAMYLCASSWEWDTQYFGPGTRLTVL.

The gene calls are TRBV4-2 and TRBJ1-2; D might be TRBD1 (6 bases). The germline CDR1 and CDR2 sequences are LGHNA and YNFKEQ. The V end was cut by 0 bases, the J end by 3 bases, with 8 bases between. The CDR3 is made up of 14 amino acids. In nucleotides, the CDR3 is TGTGCCAGCAGCCAAGAGACAGGTTACTATGGCTACACCTTC. Amino acids: CASSQETGYYGYTF.

The chain's CDR3 is CASSPSGMNTGELFF. For the CDR3, the DNA is TGTGCCAGCTCTCCGAGCGGGATGAACACCGGGGAGCTGTTTTTT. The V and J genes are TRBV18 and TRBJ2-2; 7 bases align to TRBD2. This CDR3 is 15 amino acids long. With 6 bases clipped from V and 1 base from J, the junction kept 5 bases outside the gene matches. CDR1 and CDR2 from the germline V gene are KGHSH and LQKENI.

This chain joins TRBV12-3 or TRBV12-4 and TRBJ1-1; D unclear. Trimming stripped 3 bases from V and 1 base from J, with 6 bases between. The CDR3 contains 13 residues. CDR3 in DNA: TGTGCCAGCAGTTTGCAGTCGAACACTGAAGCTTTCTTT. This sequence encodes CASSLQSNTEAFF.

This clone has just a few counts. The chain combines TRBV4-2 with TRBJ2-1, with 7 bases identical to TRBD2. There are 14 residues in the CDR3. V lost 7 bases and J lost 3; bases outside the gene matches: 6. Germline V CDR1 and CDR2: LGHNA, YNFKEQ. The CDR3 here is CASMGDYDYNEQFF. DNA of the CDR3: TGTGCCAGCATGGGGGACTATGACTACAATGAGCAGTTCTTC.

This chain connects TRBV15 to TRBJ2-7; TRBD2 is a possible D gene (5 bases). V lost 0 bases to trimming and J lost 2 bases, with 14 bases between them. The CDR3 loop spans 16 amino acids. Germline loops: CDR1 LNHNV, CDR2 YYDKDF (reference sequence). This CDR3 is CATSRDWAGETYEQYF. CDR3 in DNA: TGTGCCACCAGCAGAGATTGGGCTGGGGAGACCTACGAGCAGTACTTC.

The gene calls are TRBV2 and TRBJ2-5; D gene unclear. V shed 10 bases and J shed 1 base, with 7 bases lying between them. CDR1 is SNHLY and CDR2 is FYNNEI in the germline V gene. The CDR3 length is 11 residues. The CDR3 protein is CATATQETQYF. CDR3 bases: TGTGCCACCGCGACCCAAGAGACCCAGTACTTC.

The rearrangement links TRBV2 to TRBJ1-2, with 8 bases fitting TRBD1. V lost 4 bases to trimming and J lost 8 bases; unmatched junction nucleotides: 9. Germline V gives CDR1 SNHLY, CDR2 FYNNEI. The CDR3 runs to 14 residues. CDR3 residues: CASSGDGQGWGYTF. The CDR3 DNA is TGTGCCAGCAGTGGGGACGGACAGGGATGGGGCTACACCTTC.

The V gene is TRBV6-2 or TRBV6-3, the J gene TRBJ2-7, with TRBD2 identical over 8 bases. Germline V gene data show CDR1 as MNHEY and CDR2 as SVGEGT. The ends lost 5 bases at V and 3 bases at J; junction bases unmatched: 9. CDR3 length: 15 amino acids. The CDR3 sequence: CASSRAGASSYEQYF. DNA for the CDR3: TGTGCCAGCAGTCGAGCGGGGGCCTCGAGCTACGAGCAGTACTTC.

The chain joins TRBV11-2 to TRBJ2-1; D is unresolved. The V gene's germline CDR1 is SGHAT and CDR2 FQNNGV. The CDR3 totals 18 residues. V shed 4 bases and J shed 0 bases, with 19 bases lying between them. CDR3: CASSSRLIPADSYNEQFF. As DNA, the CDR3 is TGTGCCAGCAGCTCCCGCCTAATCCCGGCGGACTCCTACAATGAGCAGTTCTTC.

A few counts support this clone. DNA for the CDR3: TGTGCCAGTAGTGGGACTGCGAATCAGCCCCAGCATTTT. It codes for CASSGTANQPQHF. The V call is TRBV19, the J call TRBJ1-5, with a weak D call TRBD1 (5 bases). The V and J ends lost 5 bases and 4 bases respectively, with 9 bases between them. CDR1 and CDR2 (germline): LNHDA, SQIVND (reference sequence). The CDR3 has 13 residues.